The rows below give T cell receptor beta chains drawn from one sample of a study of T cell changes during pregnancy in multiple sclerosis. Data came from immunoSEQ multiplex PCR; TCRdb stores just in-frame clones and leaves some out. The table records more than 55,000 clones, around 94% of them present only once. The sequenced sample was peripheral blood, obtained in the third trimester of pregnancy. The source is a female donor with multiple sclerosis, enrolled in a pregnancy study. The CDR3 runs from the conserved cysteine through the conserved F or W. D genes are given only for firm matches. Only some rows state a clone size, as once, few, many or a class for expanded clones.

d_gene,j_gene,v_gene,abundance,CDR3nt,CDR3aa
TRBD1,TRBJ1-2,TRBV5-1,.,TGCGCCAGCAGCTCTGGACAGGATCTTAACTATGGCTACACCTTC,CASSSGQDLNYGYTF
.,TRBJ1-2,TRBV5-5,.,TGTGCCAGCAGCCCGACGGAGCTCTATGGCTACACCTTC,CASSPTELYGYTF
.,TRBJ1-1,TRBV20-1,.,TGCAGTGCTAGGTTACAGGGTGAAGCTTTCTTT,CSARLQGEAFF
.,TRBJ2-2,TRBV19,.,TGTGCCAGTAGCCCCGGCCGGGGGTTAAACACCGGGGAGCTGTTTTTT,CASSPGRGLNTGELFF
TRBD1,TRBJ2-5,TRBV7-9,once,TGTGCCAGCAGCTTAGCAGGGGGCCCAGAGACCCAGTACTTC,CASSLAGGPETQYF
TRBD1,TRBJ2-5,TRBV11-2,.,TGTGCCAGCAGCTTAGATCTGACAGGGGGCTACCAAGAGACCCAGTACTTC,CASSLDLTGGYQETQYF
TRBD2,TRBJ2-5,TRBV7-2,.,TGTGCCAGCAGCTTAGTCTTAGGACTAGCAGAGACCCAGTACTTC,CASSLVLGLAETQYF
.,TRBJ1-5,TRBV28,.,TGTGCCAGCAGCCTAAGTTTGGACAATCGTCATCAGCCCCAGCATTTT,CASSLSLDNRHQPQHF
.,TRBJ2-1,TRBV4-1,.,TGCGCCAGCAGCCAAAACCCTAGCGAAGCTAATGAGCAGTTCTTC,CASSQNPSEANEQFF
.,TRBJ2-7,TRBV28,.,TGTGCCAGCAGTTTACTCCCTACAGGGTTTTACGAGCAGTACTTC,CASSLLPTGFYEQYF
TRBD2,TRBJ2-1,TRBV6-6,.,TGTGCCAGCACTACTAGCGGCCTTCAATACCATGAGCAGTTCTTC,CASTTSGLQYHEQFF
TRBD2,TRBJ2-2,TRBV11-3,.,TGTGCCAGCAGCTTCTCGGGCGGGGGGGGGAACACCGGGGAGCTGTTTTTT,CASSFSGGGGNTGELFF
TRBD2,TRBJ2-7,TRBV7-9,.,TGTGCCAGCAGCTCGGTCGGCGGGAGCTCCTACGAGCAGTACTTC,CASSSVGGSSYEQYF
.,TRBJ2-7,TRBV7-2,.,TGTGCCAGCAGCTTAGTAGGGGCCACCTACGAGCAGTACTTC,CASSLVGATYEQYF
.,TRBJ1-4,TRBV5-6,.,TGTGCCAGCAGCTTTTTAGCCGCAACTAATGAAAAACTGTTTTTT,CASSFLAATNEKLFF